This T cell receptor beta chain was recorded in a study of cytomegalovirus exposure and HLA in healthy donors. The primer mix had 60 Vbeta and 13 Jbeta primers. Sequencing used immunoSEQ multiplex PCR; TCRdb keeps in-frame clones, though not all of them. Among more than 90,000 clones listed, around 74% were seen once. Per the germline V gene, CDR1 is SGHTA and CDR2 is FQGNSA. Trimming shortened V by 3 bases and J by 12 bases, and 15 bases separated the two germline ends. The CDR3 loop spans 12 amino acids. This sequence joins TRBV7-2 and TRBJ2-7; perhaps TRBD2 as D (6 bases). The sequencing input was PBMCs. The origin of this receptor is a woman aged 40 to 55 in good health and CMV-seronegative. CDR3 DNA: TGTGCCAGCAGCTTCCATCCGGGACTTTCGTACTTC. This sequence encodes CASSFHPGLSYF.